Shown below are 21 T cell receptor beta chains from a single sample sequenced in a study of graft-versus-host responses after intestinal transplantation. Using immunoSEQ multiplex PCR, the repertoire was profiled, and TCRdb retains in-frame clones only, with some absent. The repertoire holds more than 85,000 clones, with 80% to 95% as singletons. The antigens for these receptors are not known. The sample here was unstimulated CD8+ T cells sorted from spleen or lymph node cells, taken before transplant. The receptor source for this set is a human donor who was the organ donor for an intestinal transplant.

The chain employs TRBV4-1 and TRBJ2-1; 8 bases line up with TRBD2. The CDR3 is made up of 16 amino acids. V dropped 3 bases and J dropped 7; count of bases not matched to a gene: 11. Germline V lookup: CDR1 MGHRA, CDR2 YSYEKL. The DNA for the CDR3 is TGCGCCAGCAGCCACCAGTCTGGCGGGGGGCGGAATGAGCAGTTCTTC. It translates to CASSHQSGGGRNEQFF.

V and J are TRBV2 and TRBJ2-3, with 8 bases fitting TRBD2. The CDR3 has 15 amino acids. The germline CDR1 and CDR2 sequences are SNHLY and FYNNEI. V lost 2 bases to trimming and J lost 3 bases; unmatched junction nucleotides: 4. The DNA of the CDR3 is TGTGCCAGCAGTGAAACGGGGGGGCGGACAGATACGCAGTATTTT. Residues: CASSETGGRTDTQYF.

The CDR3 protein is CASSLSYSYGYTF. CDR3 in DNA: TGTGCCAGCAGTTTATCCTATAGCTATGGCTACACCTTC. This rearrangement joins TRBV28 to TRBJ1-2, with D uncertain. There are 13 residues in the CDR3. The V and J ends lost 1 base and 4 bases respectively, with 7 bases between them. Germline V gene lookup returns CDR1 MDHEN and CDR2 SYDVKM.

The DNA for the CDR3 is TGTGCCAGCAGTGAACCCCGACCGGGTAGCTTCCAAGAGACCCAGTACTTC. Translated, it gives CASSEPRPGSFQETQYF. J is TRBJ2-5 and V is TRBV25-1; D uncertain. The CDR3 length is 17 residues. V lost 2 bases and J 1 base, leaving 17 bases between the germline ends. Looked up from germline, CDR1 is MGHDK and CDR2 is SYGVNS.

The genes are TRBV29-1 and TRBJ2-7, with D perhaps TRBD2 (5 bases). Germline-derived CDR1 and CDR2 are SQVTM and ANQGSEA. The CDR3 is 14 residues long. Deletions cut 0 bases from V and 5 bases from J, with 14 bases between. The CDR3 coding sequence is TGCAGCGTTGAAGATTCCGGGGTCGGGAACGAGCAGTACTTC. Translating gives CSVEDSGVGNEQYF.

The chain joins TRBV30 to TRBJ2-1; 9 nucleotides match TRBD2. Trimming removed 0 bases from V and 8 bases from J; junction bases left unmatched: 8. From germline, CDR1 is GTSNPN and CDR2 SVGIG (reference sequence). CDR3 size: 15 residues. CDR3 DNA: TGTGCCTGGAGTGTTACCCCTCGCGGGGGGGATGAGCAGTTCTTC. Protein sequence: CAWSVTPRGGDEQFF.

V usage is TRBV30 and J usage is TRBJ2-5, with D tentatively TRBD1 (6 bases). Trimming stripped 4 bases from V and 2 bases from J, with 14 bases between. The germline gives CDR1 GTSNPN, CDR2 SVGIG (reference sequence). The CDR3 totals 14 residues. The CDR3 DNA reads TGTGCCTGGACAGGAAGGACAGTTCAAGAGACCCAGTACTTC. Translating it yields CAWTGRTVQETQYF. Full variable domain (outside the CDR3, taken from reference TRBV30 and TRBJ2-5): SQTIHQWPATLVQPVGSPLSLECTVEGTSNPNLYWYRQAAGRGLQLLFYSVGIGQISSEVPQNLSASRPQDRQFILSSKKLLLSDSGFYLCAWTGRTVQETQYFGPGTRLLVL.

This clone was picked up one time. The chain recombines TRBV28 with TRBJ2-1; 10 bases align to TRBD2. After removal of 2 bases from V and 8 bases from J, the junction contained 6 bases not matched to a gene. This CDR3 region has 15 residues. The V gene's germline CDR1 is MDHEN and CDR2 SYDVKM. The CDR3 region has the DNA TGTGCCAGCAGTTTACCTAGCGGGAGTTTTCATGAGCAGTTCTTC. Translated, it gives CASSLPSGSFHEQFF.

The chain combines TRBV13 with TRBJ2-7, with 11 bases that match TRBD2. Trimming at V came to 2 bases and at J to 3 bases, leaving 6 bases not matched to a gene. From germline, CDR1 is PRHDT and CDR2 FYEKMQ (reference sequence). This CDR3 region has 16 residues. The CDR3 here is CASSLSSGGLYYEQYF. CDR3 sequence (DNA): TGTGCCAGCAGCTTATCTAGCGGGGGGCTCTACTACGAGCAGTACTTC.

The rearrangement joins TRBV28 to TRBJ1-1; 9 bases match TRBD1. Germline lookup yields CDR1 MDHEN and CDR2 SYDVKM. The CDR3 covers 18 residues. J lost 0 bases, V lost 6 bases, and 14 bases had no gene match. As DNA, the CDR3 is TGTGCCAGCAGCCACGGGATAGGACAGGGGAGGATGAACACTGAAGCTTTCTTT. Protein product: CASSHGIGQGRMNTEAFF.

This chain connects TRBV13 to TRBJ2-1, with TRBD1 identical over 10 bases. The junction had 10 bases not matched to a gene; V was cut back by 8 bases and J by 6 bases. CDR1 and CDR2 from the germline V gene are PRHDT and FYEKMQ (reference sequence). This CDR3 is built from 15 residues. This chain's CDR3 is CASFLRDRGSNEQFF. The CDR3 DNA is TGTGCCAGCTTCCTCCGGGACAGGGGAAGCAATGAGCAGTTCTTC.

The gene calls are TRBV2 and TRBJ2-5; D uncertain. TRBJ2-7 explains the end of the DNA better; the J call may be wrong. The CDR3 runs to 12 residues. Germline V gene data show CDR1 as SNHLY and CDR2 as FYNNEI. For the CDR3, the DNA is TGTGCCAGCAGTGAATGGAGTGACGAGCAGTACTTC. This gives the protein CASSEWSDEQYF.

The rearrangement links TRBV13 to TRBJ2-1, with TRBD2 identical over 13 bases. The CDR3 spans 19 residues. Germline CDR1 reads PRHDT; CDR2 reads FYEKMQ (reference sequence). Trimming cost V 6 bases and J 0 bases; bases outside gene matches: 11. The CDR3 here is CASSSVETSGGGSYNEQFF. In DNA, the CDR3 is TGTGCCAGCAGTTCAGTAGAAACTAGCGGGGGGGGCTCCTACAATGAGCAGTTCTTC.

This chain joins TRBV6-1 and TRBJ1-5, with D perhaps matching TRBD1 (6 bases). The CDR3 is 15 amino acids. Trimming stripped 3 bases from V and 5 bases from J, with 14 bases between. The germline V gene has CDR1 MNHNS and CDR2 SASEGT. Here the CDR3 DNA reads TGTGCCAGCAGTGACCCGACGGGGGGCCATCAGCCCCAGCATTTT. It encodes CASSDPTGGHQPQHF.

V and J are TRBV7-9 and TRBJ2-3, with D possibly matching TRBD1 (6 bases). The CDR3 spans 14 residues. Between the trimmed V and J ends, which lost 5 bases and 3 bases, there was a span of 12 bases. The V gene's germline CDR1 is SEHNR and CDR2 FQNEAQ (reference sequence). As DNA, the CDR3 is TGTGCCAGCAGCGAGTACAGGGTAACAGATACGCAGTATTTT. This translates into CASSEYRVTDTQYF.

The chain is built from TRBV9 and TRBJ1-6, with no clear D. Germline CDR1 and CDR2: SGDLS and YYNGEE. Trimming removed 4 bases at V and 5 bases at J, with 7 bases between. The CDR3 has 13 residues. For the CDR3, the DNA is TGTGCCAGCAGCCAGGTCGATAATTCACCCCTCCACTTT. Residues: CASSQVDNSPLHF.

The J gene is TRBJ1-2, the V gene TRBV6-6, with D possibly being TRBD1 (6 bases). The CDR3 extends over 13 amino acids. The germline V gene encodes CDR1 MNHNY and CDR2 SVGAGI (reference sequence). V was pared by 6 bases and J by 4 bases, with 12 bases between. In DNA, the CDR3 is TGTGCCAGCAGCTCCGACAGGCTCTATGGCTACACCTTC. Protein: CASSSDRLYGYTF.

The CDR3 DNA follows: TGTGCCAGCAGTGTAACTAGCGGGGGGTACAATGAGCAGTTCTTC. Translated, it gives CASSVTSGGYNEQFF. The chain has TRBV27 and TRBJ2-1; 12 nucleotides line up with TRBD2. Trimming removed 5 bases from V and 4 bases from J; junction bases left unmatched: 3. Germline assignment: CDR1 MNHEY and CDR2 SMNVEV (reference sequence). The CDR3 contains 15 residues.

The gene calls are TRBV7-4 and TRBJ2-1; TRBD2 matches 9 bases. Germline assignment: CDR1 SGHVT and CDR2 SQSDAQ. J was trimmed by 9 bases and V by 5 bases; bases with no gene match: 14. The CDR3 is 16 residues long. As DNA, the CDR3 is TGTGCCAGCAGCCCTCTAGCGGGACATGCTTTTAGTGAGCAGTTCTTC. Amino acid sequence: CASSPLAGHAFSEQFF.

This chain links TRBV27 with TRBJ1-1; 7 positions match TRBD1. V lost 4 bases, J lost 5 bases, and 16 bases stayed unmatched. CDR1 is MNHEY and CDR2 is SMNVEV in the germline V gene (reference sequence). The CDR3 runs 17 residues. The CDR3 nucleotides are TGTGCCAGCAGTTCCACCCGACTCGACAGGGTACGAACTGAAGCTTTCTTT. Translating gives CASSSTRLDRVRTEAFF.

CDR3 coding DNA: TGTGCCAGCAGTGCCACCGGGACAGACTACGAGCAGTACTTC. Translation gives CASSATGTDYEQYF. This chain connects TRBV28 to TRBJ2-7; 7 bases align to TRBD1. This CDR3 contains 14 residues. From germline, CDR1 is MDHEN and CDR2 SYDVKM. The V gene end was trimmed by 5 bases and the J gene end by 3 bases; junction bases not matched to a gene: 7.